The 22 T cell receptor beta chains presented below share a single source sample, sequenced in a study of blood T cell repertoires in COVID-19. Data came from immunoSEQ multiplex PCR; TCRdb stores just in-frame clones and leaves some out. The repertoire holds fewer than 30,000 clones, around 82% seen once, with about 16% in the top ten. Sample: peripheral blood. Receptor source: a man aged 65 to 85 with active COVID-19.

A word on this clone: The junction and the germline gene differ at one end; a read error may be behind it. The CDR3 here is CASSTLGALAHNEQFF. The CDR3 DNA reads TGTGCCAGTAGTACTCTGGGGGCCCTGGCCCACAACGAGCAGTTCTTC. The genes are TRBV19 and TRBJ2-1, with a possible D match to TRBD1 (6 bases). CDR1 is LNHDA, CDR2 SQIVND, per germline (reference sequence). CDR3 size: 16 residues. The full variable domain, with the rest looked up from reference TRBV19 and TRBJ2-1, is DGGITQSPKYLFRKEGQNVTLSCEQNLNHDAMYWYRQDPGQGLRLIYYSQIVNDFQKGDIAEGYSVSREKKESFPLTVTSAQKNPTAFYLCASSTLGALAHNEQFFGPGTRLTVL.

This chain connects TRBV6-1 to TRBJ1-2; the D gene is possibly TRBD1 (6 bases). The CDR3 loop spans 13 amino acids. V was trimmed by 2 bases and J by 3 bases, leaving 7 bases between them. Germline CDR1 and CDR2: MNHNS and SASEGT. This chain's CDR3 is CASSERQDYGYTF. The CDR3, as DNA: TGTGCCAGCAGTGAACGACAGGACTATGGCTACACCTTC.

The rearrangement links TRBV2 to TRBJ2-7; 7 nucleotides line up with TRBD2. Germline V gives CDR1 SNHLY, CDR2 FYNNEI. After removal of 0 bases from V and 9 bases from J, the junction contained 11 bases not matched to a gene. This CDR3 comprises 15 residues. The CDR3 spells CASSEAGLERAGQYF. In DNA form, the CDR3 reads TGTGCCAGCAGTGAAGCCGGACTAGAGCGGGCGGGGCAGTACTTC. Supplemented by reference TRBV2 and TRBJ2-7, the full variable domain reads EPEVTQTPSHQVTQMGQEVILRCVPISNHLYFYWYRQILGQKVEFLVSFYNNEISEKSEIFDDQFSVERPDGSNFTLKIRSTKLEDSAMYFCASSEAGLERAGQYFGPGTRLTVT.

The rearrangement joins TRBV7-3 to TRBJ1-1; D unclear. There are 13 residues in the CDR3. The germline gives CDR1 SGHTA, CDR2 FQGTGA. Trimming removed 5 bases at V and 0 bases at J, with 7 bases between. In DNA form, the CDR3 reads TGTGCCAGCAGCGCCTCAGTGAACACTGAAGCTTTCTTT. The encoded protein is CASSASVNTEAFF.

The V and J genes are TRBV7-2 and TRBJ2-7, with D unresolved. In germline, CDR1 is SGHTA, CDR2 FQGNSA. The CDR3 has 13 residues. Trimming shortened V by 4 bases and J by 2 bases, and 9 bases separated the two germline ends. DNA of the CDR3: TGTGCCAGCAGCTCCGGGTTCCCCTACGAGCAGTACTTC. It specifies CASSSGFPYEQYF.

The chain is built from TRBV11-3 and TRBJ2-1; D perhaps matches TRBD2 (6 bases). The V gene's germline CDR1 is SGHNT and CDR2 YENEEA. V was cut by 1 base and J by 10 bases, with 17 bases left in between. CDR3 size: 15 residues. The CDR3 nucleotides are TGTGCCAGCAGCTTAGGGTCGGACTGGGCGGGGGAGCAGTTCTTC. Amino acid sequence: CASSLGSDWAGEQFF.

The J gene is TRBJ2-2, the V gene TRBV7-3; TRBD2 matches at 7 bases. CDR3 length: 15 amino acids. The junction had 4 bases not matched to a gene; V was cut back by 0 bases and J by 6 bases. Germline V gives CDR1 SGHTA, CDR2 FQGTGA. The CDR3 coding sequence is TGTGCCAGCAGCTTAACTAGCGCGGGGGCCGGGGAGCTGTTTTTT. Amino acids: CASSLTSAGAGELFF.

The rearrangement joins TRBV5-8 to TRBJ2-3, with TRBD2 identical over 7 bases. Germline loops: CDR1 SGHTS, CDR2 YDEGEE. The CDR3 loop spans 16 amino acids. J was trimmed by 3 bases and V by 0 bases; bases with no gene match: 7. The CDR3, as DNA: TGTGCCAGCAGCTTGGGACTAGCATCCGGAACAGATACGCAGTATTTT. It specifies CASSLGLASGTDTQYF.

This chain connects TRBV25-1 to TRBJ1-6; 8 bases map to TRBD1. With 2 bases clipped from V and 6 bases from J, the junction kept 12 bases outside the gene matches. There are 18 residues in the CDR3. Germline V lookup: CDR1 MGHDK, CDR2 SYGVNS. CDR3 nucleotide sequence: TGTGCCAGCAGTGAACGGGGGACAGGCTCCCTTGGTAATTCACCCCTCCACTTT. It codes for CASSERGTGSLGNSPLHF.

V is TRBV19 and J is TRBJ2-1, with 11 bases matching TRBD2. The CDR3 covers 15 residues. Germline loops: CDR1 LNHDA, CDR2 SQIVND (reference sequence). V was pared by 0 bases and J by 10 bases, with 5 bases of the junction left unmatched. The chain's CDR3 is CASSIEASGGREQFF. For the CDR3, the DNA is TGTGCCAGTAGTATAGAGGCTAGCGGGGGGCGGGAGCAGTTCTTC. Drawing the rest from reference TRBV19 and TRBJ2-1, the complete variable domain is DGGITQSPKYLFRKEGQNVTLSCEQNLNHDAMYWYRQDPGQGLRLIYYSQIVNDFQKGDIAEGYSVSREKKESFPLTVTSAQKNPTAFYLCASSIEASGGREQFFGPGTRLTVL.

The table lists this clone with a count of one. V and J are TRBV5-1 and TRBJ2-5, with D possibly TRBD2 on 5 matching bases. The CDR3 consists of 14 residues. V was clipped by 0 bases and J by 1 base, with 7 bases between them. Germline CDR1 and CDR2: SGHRS and YFSETQ. CDR3 DNA sequence: TGCGCCAGCAGCTTGGGACTACTCCAAGAGACCCAGTACTTC. This sequence encodes CASSLGLLQETQYF.

The rearrangement uses TRBV7-7 and TRBJ2-3; D possibly corresponds to TRBD2 (6 bases). V gave up 5 bases and J gave up 0 bases, with 15 bases separating them. There are 16 residues in the CDR3. Germline V gene lookup returns CDR1 SSHAT and CDR2 FNYEAQ (reference sequence). DNA for the CDR3: TGTGCCAGCAGCGCCATACTAGCCTCCAGCACAGATACGCAGTATTTT. Its protein is CASSAILASSTDTQYF.

V and J are TRBV5-6 and TRBJ2-1, with D maybe TRBD2 (5 bases). Trimming pared 0 bases from V and 6 bases from J, leaving 13 bases between. There are 15 residues in the CDR3. In germline, CDR1 is SGHDT, CDR2 YYEEEE. The CDR3: CASSLGQRQRNEQFF. The CDR3 DNA is TGTGCCAGCAGCTTGGGGCAGCGGCAACGCAATGAGCAGTTCTTC.

The chain is built from TRBV15 and TRBJ2-1, with D possibly being TRBD2 (7 bases). The germline CDR1 and CDR2 sequences are LNHNV and YYDKDF (reference sequence). This CDR3 spans 13 amino acids. V was clipped by 0 bases and J by 15 bases, with 15 bases between them. In DNA, the CDR3 is TGTGCCACCAGCAGAGACAGGGGACTAATGCGGTTCTTC. This codes for CATSRDRGLMRFF.

The V gene is TRBV5-1, the J gene TRBJ2-3, with 10 nucleotides matching TRBD2. The trim removed 3 bases at V and 4 bases at J, leaving 8 bases unmatched. Germline CDR1 and CDR2: SGHRS and YFSETQ. The CDR3 is 16 residues long. The CDR3 sequence is CASSYGTGLASDTQYF. CDR3 nucleotide sequence: TGCGCCAGCAGCTACGGCACGGGACTAGCGTCAGATACGCAGTATTTT.

This clone is labeled as medium-sized. This rearrangement joins TRBV7-2 to TRBJ2-1; 8 bases agree with TRBD1. The CDR3 covers 16 residues. Trimming took 6 bases from V and 1 from J; bases not matched to a gene: 8. CDR1 is SGHTA, CDR2 FQGNSA, per germline. CDR3 bases: TGTGCCAGCAGTTTCGATACAGGGGGTTCCTACAATGAGCAGTTCTTC. This encodes CASSFDTGGSYNEQFF.

The rearrangement links TRBV11-3 to TRBJ2-5; 10 positions agree with TRBD1. This CDR3 region has 16 residues. CDR1 is SGHNT, CDR2 YENEEA, per germline. J lost 5 bases, V lost 1 base, and 7 bases had no gene match. For the CDR3, the DNA is TGTGCCAGCAGCTTAGGGGACAGGGGTCAAGGCGAGACCCAGTACTTC. Translating it yields CASSLGDRGQGETQYF.

The CDR3 here is CASSRGTENTGELFF. Here the CDR3 DNA reads TGCGCCAGCAGCCGGGGGACGGAGAACACCGGGGAGCTGTTTTTT. This chain links TRBV5-1 with TRBJ2-2, with D perhaps matching TRBD2 (6 bases). V gave up 4 bases and J gave up 1 base, with 11 bases separating them. CDR1 is SGHRS and CDR2 is YFSETQ in the germline V gene. CDR3 length: 15 amino acids.

This clone has a handful of counts. The CDR3 DNA is TGTGCCAGCTCGCTGTGGGGAGGGGAAGAGACCCAGTACTTC. Protein: CASSLWGGEETQYF. The chain recombines TRBV11-3 with TRBJ2-5; 7 bases are shared with TRBD2. The CDR3 sequence is 14 residues long. Germline V gives CDR1 SGHNT, CDR2 YENEEA. Trimming removed 8 bases from V and 3 bases from J; junction bases left unmatched: 9.

DNA for the CDR3: TGTGCCAGCAGCGCGTGGACCCATGGAGGGGACACTGAAGCTTTCTTT. This codes for CASSAWTHGGDTEAFF. J is TRBJ1-1 and V is TRBV5-6; possibly TRBD1 for D (5 bases). Germline V gene sequence: CDR1 SGHDT, CDR2 YYEEEE. The CDR3 covers 16 residues. V dropped 4 bases and J dropped 3 bases, with 19 bases sitting between them.

This chain links TRBV18 with TRBJ1-5, with 7 bases lining up with TRBD1. Germline values: CDR1 KGHSH, CDR2 LQKENI. The CDR3 is 16 residues long. V lost 4 bases and J lost 5; bases outside the gene matches: 11. CDR3 amino acids: CASSQNPGTADQPQHF. In DNA form, the CDR3 reads TGTGCCAGCTCACAGAACCCCGGGACAGCTGATCAGCCCCAGCATTTT.

The V gene is TRBV18, the J gene TRBJ2-3; 8 bases fit TRBD2. The CDR3 has 18 amino acids. Germline V lookup: CDR1 KGHSH, CDR2 LQKENI. V trimming: 0 bases; J trimming: 1 base; junction bases outside the gene matches: 9. The CDR3 sequence is CASSPPVSGGLGTDTQYF. The CDR3 DNA reads TGTGCCAGCTCACCACCGGTCAGCGGGGGCTTGGGCACAGATACGCAGTATTTT.